Below, 2 T cell receptor beta chains from the same sample are listed, as sequenced in a study of graft-versus-host responses after intestinal transplantation. Their target antigens are unknown. Sequenced by immunoSEQ multiplex PCR; TCRdb stores in-frame clones only, minus some. The table lists more than 95,000 clones, roughly 87% of them singletons. Sequencing used unstimulated CD4+ T cells sorted from spleen or lymph node cells, obtained before intestinal transplant. The receptors come from a human donor who received an intestinal transplant.

V gene TRBV5-1 combines with J gene TRBJ2-2; D is perhaps TRBD1 (5 bases). CDR1 and CDR2 from the germline V gene are SGHRS and YFSETQ. This CDR3 has 15 residues. V gave up 2 bases and J gave up 3 bases, with 11 bases separating them. In nucleotides, the CDR3 is TGCGCCAGCAGCTTCAAAGGGGCGGACACCGGGGAGCTGTTTTTT. Translation gives CASSFKGADTGELFF. Full variable domain (missing parts from reference TRBV5-1 and TRBJ2-2): KAGVTQTPRYLIKTRGQQVTLSCSPISGHRSVSWYQQTPGQGLQFLFEYFSETQRNKGNFPGRFSGRQFSNSRSEMNVSTLELGDSALYLCASSFKGADTGELFFGEGSRLTVL.

V usage is TRBV12-5 and J usage is TRBJ2-3; the D gene is possibly TRBD2 (5 bases). Germline assignment: CDR1 LGHNT and CDR2 FRNRAP. CDR3 length: 16 amino acids. V gave up 5 bases and J gave up 2 bases, with 17 bases separating them. As DNA, the CDR3 is TGTGCTAGTGGTGGAAGAGGAGCGGTAAACACAGATACGCAGTATTTT. Residues: CASGGRGAVNTDTQYF.